This record concerns one T cell receptor (beta chain) sequence. The antigen this receptor binds is unknown. No base qualities exist here, and no much larger clone lies one base off it. From the cysteine up to the phenylalanine, the CDR3 has a length of 17 residues. The sequence is cut down to CDR3 DNA, 51 bases in frame from base 1. The germline V gene encodes CDR1 SGHTA and CDR2 FQGTGA. V is pared back by 2 bases and J by 0 bases, with 14 bases lying between the germline termini. To prepare the library, the immunoSEQ multiplex PCR assay was applied. For the multiplex PCR, a mixture combining 60 forward primers for TCR Vbeta segments and 13 reverse primers for TCR Jbeta segments was used. The CDR3 region of rearranged TCR beta genes was amplified from genomic DNA by a multiplex PCR assay. The amplified TCR beta libraries were sequenced on the Illumina HiSeq System as 87-base-pair reads. For the original study's pipeline: Across the 670 or so repertoires, a later analysis counted some 80 million unique TCR beta chains, around 11 million of which were shared by at least two donors. To remove PCR and sequencing errors, raw reads were error-corrected and collapsed into unique sequences using a nearest-neighbor algorithm that merged closely related sequences. Alignment of CDR3 sequences to IMGT reference sequences was used to assign V, D and J gene segments. Each retained sequence needed at least a six-nucleotide match to both a V gene segment and a J gene segment. A rearrangement counted as productive if the CDR3 had no stop codons and remained in frame with V and J, and every other rearrangement counted as non-productive. Following IMGT convention, CDR3 was defined as the stretch from the second conserved V-encoded cysteine up to the conserved J-encoded phenylalanine. The earlier analysis of some 550 of the donors excluded any sequence lacking an unambiguous match to a single V gene segment. An earlier analysis of a few hundred of the donors called V segments functional above 56.7% productive rearrangements and segregating when the between-donor standard deviation exceeded 5%. To diagnose cytomegalovirus status from the catalog of TCR beta chain sequences, a statistical classification framework was built. V and J gene assignment, in a later analysis, came from comparing TCR nucleotide sequences with IMGT/GENE-DB human TR gene sequences. The TCRdist pipeline was used in a later analysis to assign CDR3 sequences and most-parsimonious VDJ recombination scenarios. In a later analysis, every TCR beta chain was defined by the combination of its CDR3 amino acid sequence and its V-gene family, and reads without a unique V-gene family were dropped. A later analysis removed nearly 600 highly shared, low-generation-probability nucleotide sequences to deal with suspected cross-contamination and a sequencing artifact. A later analysis calculated a clonal expansion index for each public chain from normalized within-repertoire ranks of inferred template counts. A later analysis computed generation probabilities with a VDJ recombination model fitted to out-of-frame rearrangements, and checked the results against IGoR. In a later analysis, hypergeometric tests were used to score TCR-TCR, TCR-HLA and TCR-CMV co-occurrence, with a repertoire-size bias correction applied to TCR pairs. False discovery rates were estimated in a later analysis by permuting HLA or CMV assignments 20 times. A later analysis grouped co-occurring TCRs with DBSCAN, adding TCRdist sequence similarity when clustering within HLA-allele-positive subsets. Co-occurrence clustering excluded repertoires with fewer than 30,000 or more than 120,000 public chains, plus five with anomalous nucleotide sharing. TCRdb took this table from immuneACCESS and kept in-frame rearrangements with V and J called. Such tables lack part of the clones; where checked against another copy, unresolved V genes explain under half of the gap, and the rest is unexplained. The D gene and trimming were derived from the DNA, and the V and J assignments and clone size from that table. The sample data list some 150,000 clones, and about four fifths of these were observed just once. Around 5% of the sample lies in the top ten.

In total, over 600 healthy bone marrow donors made up the cohort. Cohort members were all nominally healthy when sampled, although unrecorded immune exposures were likely present. The donor was CMV seronegative and was included in the group of over 300 seronegative cohort members. A peripheral blood sample was provided by each donor, and peripheral blood mononuclear cells were used for TCR beta sequencing. Genomic DNA was extracted from the blood cell samples with the Qiagen DNeasy Blood Extraction Kit. The entry originates in a study of cytomegalovirus exposure and HLA in healthy donors (dated by TCRdb to 2016 to 2017). Study-wide context: An earlier analysis of 587 of the donors reported 250 to 300 Gb of sequence data and 95 million to 130 million unique TCR beta sequences obtained from 150 million to 200 million T cells. An early release covering roughly 600 HLA-typed donors comprised 250 to 350 gigabases of sequencing data and some 79 million unique TCR sequences. Of the 300 to 500 genotyped donors, 81% were placed in the genetic ancestry cluster associated with self-reported Caucasian donors. The study was designed to test whether signatures of past pathogen exposure could be identified by cataloging public T cell receptors. The study used immunosequencing to profile the T cell repertoires of several hundred subjects and linked those repertoires to cytomegalovirus serostatus. Along with the approximately 670-subject first cohort, a separate validation cohort of over 90 different subjects was used. To predict cytomegalovirus infection status, the study combined high-throughput TCR immunosequencing, statistical association of individual TCRs with disease status, and machine learning. A later analysis re-analyzed previously published TCR beta repertoires from 650 to 800 donors and added high-resolution HLA genotyping to study TCR occurrence patterns. In the later analysis, no new phenotypic data were used to find candidate immune exposures; instead, reliance was placed on TCR beta sequences and their occurrence across donors. To decide whether each TCR beta V gene segment behaved as functional or pseudogenic, an earlier analysis of 587 of the donors relied on high-throughput TCR beta sequencing. Alongside the repertoire data, information on donor age, sex, ethnicity and CMV serostatus was compiled. In a later genetic analysis, genome-wide SNP genotypes for about 60% of the 666 donors were used, and that subset was treated as a discovery cohort. All discovery cohort repertoires had been generated using a single sequencing platform. Class I and class II HLA loci were covered by the typing at four-digit resolution. The number of typed donors differed by locus: 629-630 for A, B, C, DRB1 and DQB1; some 540 for DQA1; 606 for DPA1; and some 470 for DPB1. Because of strong linkage in the cohort, five DR-DQ haplotypes were treated as single units for association and clustering. Among 398 genotyped donors of the cohort, an average of around 240,000 unique TCR beta nucleotide sequences were sequenced per donor, roughly 18% of them non-productive.

The full study reports these points: The presence/absence analyses assumed that sequencing depth was roughly uniform across donors, and that assumption may not be true. A further reported finding was that TCR beta sequences accurately predicted the HLA-A and HLA-B alleles for most subjects in the first cohort. A cluster of highly shared sequence variants was judged likely to represent a technical artifact of the sequencing pipeline. Most TCR sequences were seen in very few donors, while some public TCRs were found in many individuals. Because HLA typing was unavailable for some donors at each locus, only the typed subset was used in association tests. Over 15 rarely observed V segments, including chromosome 9 orphons, were excluded from the earlier analysis of some 590 of the donors because counts were too low. When HLA alleles, especially DR and DQ, strongly co-occurred, attributing TCR associations to individual alleles was difficult. A later genetic analysis associated a missense DCLRE1C variant with V-gene and J-gene trimming of TCR beta chains, and an independent cohort replicated the association. According to a later genetic analysis, donors in an Asian-associated ancestry cluster had fewer N-insertions in productive TCRs than the roughly 700-donor mean. The cohort was sequenced for TCR beta chains only, and without alpha or paired-chain data the features that could be detected were limited. Correlated functional status among segregating V segments might reflect linkage disequilibrium, but an unknown experimental factor could not be ruled out. According to the authors, the approach could potentially be generalized to other disease states and immunological phenotypes. In a later analysis, some 18,000 TCR beta sequences were associated with specific HLA alleles at a false discovery rate of 0.05. In an earlier analysis of roughly 500 of the donors, most TCR beta V segments appeared in productive rearrangements about 87% or about 30% of the time, broadly matching IMGT annotations. The study listed 164 TCR beta chains as associated with cytomegalovirus. A few of the identified cytomegalovirus-associated TCR beta chains were confirmed in vitro to be specific for cytomegalovirus antigens. According to a later analysis, TCR association rates differed among HLA loci, with DRB1 alleles showing the most associated TCRs and HLA-C alleles showing the fewest. Some IMGT-functional V segments, including TRBV6-2 and TRBV6-3, could not be distinguished by the 87-base-pair reads and were therefore excluded. A later analysis found that HLA-associated TCR beta chains were more clonally expanded and had lower generation probabilities than equally common non-associated chains. Most CMV-associated TCR beta chains appeared to be HLA-restricted in a later analysis, and the HLA associations seemed to be driven largely by CMV exposure. CMV serostatus was the only immune exposure information available for the cohort. Several of the top co-occurrence clusters appeared to be linked to parvovirus B19, influenza, CMV and Epstein-Barr virus, according to a later analysis. The classifier was reported to diagnose cytomegalovirus status with high specificity and sensitivity in both the original and validation cohorts.

Sequencing used PBMCs. The TCR originated in a man aged 30-40 years in good health and CMV-seronegative. The rearranged chain carries TRBV7-3 and TRBJ2-1, and the D gene may be TRBD2, 5 bases matching. The nucleotide sequence is given as TGTGCCAGCAGCTTATTGCCGGGGTATAGCTCCTACAATGAGCAGTTCTTC. Translation gives CASSLLPGYSSYNEQFF.